The following is a T cell receptor beta chain sequence with its context. The antigen remains unidentified. Libraries for TCRalpha and TCRbeta carried sample barcodes and unique molecular identifiers via 5'RACE. TCRdb fed the 5' RACE reads into MiXCR, producing one record per CDR3 protein. The sample lists under 70,000 distinct CDR3 sequences, about a tenth occurring once. These data originate in a study of T-cell memory formation after mild COVID-19. This CDR3 is built from 13 residues. Germline CDR1 is DFQATT and CDR2 is SNEGSKA (reference sequence). Trimming took 2 bases from V and 0 from J, leaving 8 bases between them. Study results and limitations: Clones which contracted sat mainly in CM and EM if CD4+, and in EMRA if CD8+. A balance of CD4 and CD8 characterized clones contracting day 15 to 85, whereas later expanders leaned CD4+.

The clonotype originates from a man younger than 30 who had mild COVID-19 (a few samples of this study predate the infection). Cell type and time point are not known. J is TRBJ2-7 and V is TRBV20-1, with a weak D call TRBD1 (6 bases). The specimen sequenced was PBMCs or a T cell subset sorted from them (not recorded which). CDR3 residues: CSARRTASYEQYF. The DNA of the CDR3 is TGCAGTGCTAGAAGGACAGCCTCCTACGAGCAGTACTTC.